These 15 T cell receptor beta chains came from one sample sequenced in a study of cytomegalovirus exposure and HLA in healthy donors. The PCR used 60 Vbeta and 13 Jbeta primers. TCRdb's table, derived via immunoSEQ multiplex PCR, lists solely in-frame clones and lacks some. The data hold about 160,000 clones, with roughly four fifths observed a single time. The specimen was PBMCs. Receptors were obtained from a girl aged 2 to 9 in good health and CMV-seropositive.

V is TRBV9 and J is TRBJ2-3; TRBD2 matches at 7 bases. V lost 3 bases to trimming and J lost 6 bases; unmatched junction nucleotides: 10. The CDR3 contains 15 residues. Looked up from germline, CDR1 is SGDLS and CDR2 is YYNGEE. This CDR3 reads CASSGLGLEGDTQYF. CDR3 DNA sequence: TGTGCCAGCAGCGGCCTAGGACTAGAAGGGGATACGCAGTATTTT. Full variable domain (outside the CDR3, taken from reference TRBV9 and TRBJ2-3): DSGVTQTPKHLITATGQRVTLRCSPRSGDLSVYWYQQSLDQGLQFLIQYYNGEERAKGNILERFSAQQFPDLHSELNLSSLELGDSALYFCASSGLGLEGDTQYFGPGTRLTVL.

The V and J genes are TRBV29-1 and TRBJ2-7; TRBD1 aligns across 8 bases. The junction had 9 bases not matched to a gene; V was cut back by 7 bases and J by 4 bases. Germline V gene sequence: CDR1 SQVTM, CDR2 ANQGSEA. This CDR3 contains 13 residues. The CDR3 spells CSARSGGDYEQYF. The CDR3 DNA reads as TGCAGCGCCAGGTCAGGGGGCGATTACGAGCAGTACTTC.

The chain links TRBV30 to TRBJ2-5, with 10 bases fitting TRBD2. Germline V gene data show CDR1 as GTSNPN and CDR2 as SVGIG (reference sequence). V trimming: 3 bases; J trimming: 2 bases; junction bases outside the gene matches: 6. CDR3 length equals 15 residues. DNA of the CDR3: TGTGCCTGGAGGGTTAGACTAGCGGGTCAAGAGACCCAGTACTTC. Translation: CAWRVRLAGQETQYF. Supplemented by reference TRBV30 and TRBJ2-5, the full variable domain reads SQTIHQWPATLVQPVGSPLSLECTVEGTSNPNLYWYRQAAGRGLQLLFYSVGIGQISSEVPQNLSASRPQDRQFILSSKKLLLSDSGFYLCAWRVRLAGQETQYFGPGTRLLVL.

V usage is TRBV28 and J usage is TRBJ1-1; D is unclear. In germline, CDR1 is MDHEN, CDR2 SYDVKM. The CDR3 runs 12 residues. Trimming cost V 4 bases and J 1 base, with 4 bases left between them. CDR3 DNA sequence: TGTGCCAGCAGTTACAGGAACACTGAAGCTTTCTTT. Amino acid sequence: CASSYRNTEAFF. Complete variable domain (other parts from reference TRBV28 and TRBJ1-1): DVKVTQSSRYLVKRTGEKVFLECVQDMDHENMFWYRQDPGLGLRLIYFSYDVKMKEKGDIPEGYSVSREKKERFSLILESASTNQTSMYLCASSYRNTEAFFGQGTRLTVV.

This chain connects TRBV2 to TRBJ2-7, with TRBD1 matching over 7 bases. The V gene end was trimmed by 7 bases and the J gene end by 2 bases; junction bases not matched to a gene: 17. The CDR3 sequence is 17 residues long. Per germline, CDR1 SNHLY and CDR2 FYNNEI. CDR3 coding DNA: TGTGCCAGCACGCTGGCCCTGAACAGGGGTGAGGCCTACGAGCAGTACTTC. Protein: CASTLALNRGEAYEQYF.

The CDR3 DNA is TGCACCAGCAGCCTCCCTGGGACTAGGGAGAATGAGCAGTTCTTC. This translates into CTSSLPGTRENEQFF. This rearrangement joins TRBV1 to TRBJ2-1; the table's D call, TRBD2, was not checked against the DNA. TRBV1 counts as a pseudogene. The CDR3 length is 15 residues.

Here the CDR3 reads CASSQRSLRGADTQYF. The DNA for the CDR3 is TGCGCCAGCAGCCAGAGATCTTTGCGGGGGGCAGATACGCAGTATTTT. V usage is TRBV4-1 and J usage is TRBJ2-3; TRBD2 aligns across 8 bases. The CDR3 is 16 residues long. CDR1 and CDR2 from the germline V gene are MGHRA and YSYEKL. The V segment lost 3 bases and the J segment 4 bases; nucleotides outside the gene matches: 9.

The rearrangement joins TRBV28 to TRBJ1-1, with 7 bases matching TRBD1. V lost 5 bases and J lost 1; bases outside the gene matches: 10. Germline V gives CDR1 MDHEN, CDR2 SYDVKM. The CDR3 is made up of 16 amino acids. The CDR3 coding sequence is TGTGCCAGCAGTACCACAGGGGTAATGGCGAACACTGAAGCTTTCTTT. Protein product: CASSTTGVMANTEAFF.

This chain joins TRBV12-5 and TRBJ2-1, with TRBD2 matching 10 bases. Germline V gene sequence: CDR1 LGHNT, CDR2 FRNRAP. The CDR3 length is 15 residues. With 6 bases clipped from V and 2 bases from J, the junction kept 4 bases outside the gene matches. The CDR3 region has the DNA TGTGCTAGTGGAACAGCGGGAGGGACCTACAATGAGCAGTTCTTC. Translated, it gives CASGTAGGTYNEQFF.

This clone has just a few counts. The chain uses TRBV14 and TRBJ2-7; 8 nucleotides agree with TRBD2. The germline CDR1 and CDR2 sequences are SGHDN and FVKESK. V shed 6 bases, J shed 4 bases, and the junction held 5 bases outside the gene matches. The CDR3 has 13 amino acids. The CDR3 DNA follows: TGTGCCAGCAGGAGCGGGAGATCGTACGAGCAGTACTTC. Translated, it gives CASRSGRSYEQYF.

This chain connects TRBV5-8 to TRBJ2-2; D is undetermined. V was trimmed by 0 bases and J by 1 base, leaving 4 bases between them. Per germline, CDR1 SGHTS and CDR2 YDEGEE. This CDR3 is built from 14 residues. The CDR3 sequence is CASSLGLNTGELFF. The CDR3 DNA reads TGTGCCAGCAGCTTGGGACTGAACACCGGGGAGCTGTTTTTT.

The J gene is TRBJ2-1, the V gene TRBV28; 8 bases line up with TRBD1. The CDR3 length is 17 residues. With 4 bases clipped from V and 0 bases from J, the junction kept 8 bases outside the gene matches. The germline gives CDR1 MDHEN, CDR2 SYDVKM. This chain's CDR3 is CASSSPTGASSYNEQFF. The CDR3 DNA follows: TGTGCCAGCAGTTCCCCGACAGGGGCAAGCTCCTACAATGAGCAGTTCTTC.

The V gene is TRBV5-4, the J gene TRBJ1-2; D is perhaps TRBD1 (5 bases). V was pared by 0 bases and J by 6 bases, with 9 bases between. This CDR3 has 13 amino acids. Per germline, CDR1 SGHNT and CDR2 YYREEE (reference sequence). Written as DNA, the CDR3 is TGTGCCAGCAGCTTGGAAGGGGTCGATGGCTACACCTTC. Residues: CASSLEGVDGYTF.

This chain links TRBV6-5 with TRBJ2-1; tentative D call: TRBD2 (6 bases). V lost 6 bases and J 10 bases, leaving 16 bases between the germline ends. The CDR3 is 13 residues long. Germline loops: CDR1 MNHEY, CDR2 SVGAGI. The CDR3, as DNA: TGTGCCAGCAGCCGCTTCCCTGGACTAGAGCAGTTCTTC. This codes for CASSRFPGLEQFF.

This chain links TRBV7-8 with TRBJ2-2; D may be TRBD1 (6 bases). With 5 bases removed from V and 7 bases from J, the gap between germline ends came to 11 bases. The CDR3 covers 13 residues. Germline CDR1 is SGHVS and CDR2 is FQNEAQ. CDR3 residues: CASSTIQGGELFF. In nucleotides, the CDR3 is TGTGCCAGCAGCACAATACAGGGCGGGGAGCTGTTTTTT.